The 31 T cell receptor beta chains reported below all come from one sample, sequenced in a study of cytomegalovirus exposure and HLA in healthy donors. PCR employed 60 Vbeta and 13 Jbeta primers. The assay was immunoSEQ multiplex PCR, and TCRdb's table has in-frame clones only and misses some. The sample holds roughly 86,000 clones, 60% to 80% seen once. The specimen was PBMCs. These receptors were obtained from a man aged 60 to 69 in good health and CMV-seronegative.

The chain combines TRBV19 with TRBJ2-5; D ambiguous. Deletions cut 5 bases from V and 4 bases from J, with 8 bases between. The CDR3 runs 12 residues. Germline V gene lookup returns CDR1 LNHDA and CDR2 SQIVND (reference sequence). CDR3 residues: CASSQARETQYF. As DNA, the CDR3 is TGTGCCAGTAGTCAAGCCCGAGAGACCCAGTACTTC.

This clone was seen just once. This chain uses TRBV15 with TRBJ2-7; TRBD2 aligns across 8 bases. This CDR3 has 16 residues. CDR1 is LNHNV and CDR2 is YYDKDF in the germline V gene (reference sequence). J gave up 2 bases and V 0 bases, and 6 bases lay outside the gene matches. CDR3 bases: TGTGCCACCAGCAGAGATCCGGGGGGGCGACCCTACGAGCAGTACTTC. Residues: CATSRDPGGRPYEQYF. Full variable domain (outside the CDR3, taken from reference TRBV15 and TRBJ2-7): DAMVIQNPRYQVTQFGKPVTLSCSQTLNHNVMYWYQQKSSQAPKLLFHYYDKDFNNEADTPDNFQSRRPNTSFCFLDIRSPGLGDTAMYLCATSRDPGGRPYEQYFGPGTRLTVT.

On this clone: Germline is not matched at one junction end, which may reflect a read error. The chain has TRBV27 and TRBJ2-5; no clear D. The CDR3 extends over 11 amino acids. Germline loops: CDR1 MNHEY, CDR2 SMNVEV (reference sequence). CDR3 residues: CASSFQKTQYF. In DNA form, the CDR3 reads TGTGCCAGCAGTTTCCAAAAGACCCAGTACTTC.

Only a few counts were recorded for this clone. The V call is TRBV5-1, the J call TRBJ1-6; weak D call: TRBD1 (5 bases). The V and J ends lost 2 bases and 8 bases respectively, with 14 bases between them. CDR3 size: 15 residues. Germline CDR1 and CDR2: SGHRS and YFSETQ. CDR3 nucleotides: TGCGCCAGCAGCTTCCGGACACCCAACGATTCACCCCTCCACTTT. As protein: CASSFRTPNDSPLHF.

The gene calls are TRBV18 and TRBJ1-4, with 7 bases identical to TRBD1. The CDR3 spans 15 residues. Per the germline V gene, CDR1 is KGHSH and CDR2 is LQKENI. The junction had 1 base not matched to a gene; V was cut back by 3 bases and J by 0 bases. CDR3 DNA: TGTGCCAGCTCACCGACAGGGTCAACTAATGAAAAACTGTTTTTT. It codes for CASSPTGSTNEKLFF.

The chain carries TRBV6-6 and TRBJ1-1, with D maybe TRBD1 (5 bases). This CDR3 comprises 13 residues. Germline CDR1 reads MNHNY; CDR2 reads SVGAGI (reference sequence). The V end was cut by 4 bases, the J end by 4 bases, with 10 bases between. The DNA of the CDR3 is TGTGCCAGCAGTTCCACAGGTAGCACTGAAGCTTTCTTT. Protein sequence: CASSSTGSTEAFF.

The chain recombines TRBV19 with TRBJ1-5; tentatively, D is TRBD1 (6 bases). Trimming took 5 bases from V and 7 from J, leaving 21 bases between them. CDR3 size: 16 residues. Germline V lookup: CDR1 LNHDA, CDR2 SQIVND (reference sequence). The CDR3 DNA sequence: TGTGCCAGTAGTGGGGGGGGGCAGGGGTTCCACCAGCCCCAGCATTTT. Its translation is CASSGGGQGFHQPQHF. The whole variable domain, filled in from reference TRBV19 and TRBJ1-5, reads DGGITQSPKYLFRKEGQNVTLSCEQNLNHDAMYWYRQDPGQGLRLIYYSQIVNDFQKGDIAEGYSVSREKKESFPLTVTSAQKNPTAFYLCASSGGGQGFHQPQHFGDGTRLSIL.

This clone was observed a handful of times. The chain employs TRBV29-1 and TRBJ2-7, with 7 bases lining up with TRBD1. The germline gives CDR1 SQVTM, CDR2 ANQGSEA. The CDR3 sequence is 12 residues long. The ends lost 6 bases at V and 7 bases at J; junction bases unmatched: 9. CDR3 region: CSVRDSGREQYF. The DNA for the CDR3 is TGCAGCGTCCGGGACAGTGGGAGAGAGCAGTACTTC.

This chain links TRBV30 with TRBJ1-3; possible D gene TRBD1, 5 bases. This CDR3 contains 15 residues. From germline, CDR1 is GTSNPN and CDR2 SVGIG (reference sequence). V gave up 0 bases and J gave up 0 bases, with 9 bases separating them. The CDR3 DNA reads as TGTGCCTGGAGTGTTGGGGCCCTCTCTGGAAACACCATATATTTT. It specifies CAWSVGALSGNTIYF.

The genes are TRBV19 and TRBJ2-7; TRBD1 is a possible D gene (5 bases). Between the trimmed V and J ends, which lost 6 bases and 3 bases, there was a span of 12 bases. The CDR3 is made up of 13 amino acids. From germline, CDR1 is LNHDA and CDR2 SQIVND (reference sequence). DNA of the CDR3: TGTGCCAGTAGACCGACAGACCACTACGAGCAGTACTTC. It yields the protein CASRPTDHYEQYF. The full variable domain, its missing parts supplied by reference TRBV19 and TRBJ2-7, is DGGITQSPKYLFRKEGQNVTLSCEQNLNHDAMYWYRQDPGQGLRLIYYSQIVNDFQKGDIAEGYSVSREKKESFPLTVTSAQKNPTAFYLCASRPTDHYEQYFGPGTRLTVT.

V and J are TRBV5-4 and TRBJ2-2, with D possibly TRBD2 on 5 matching bases. The V end lost 3 bases, the J end lost 5 bases, and 14 bases lay between the germline ends. Germline lookup yields CDR1 SGHNT and CDR2 YYREEE (reference sequence). This CDR3 is built from 15 residues. The CDR3 is CASSSTSGITGELFF. The CDR3 DNA reads as TGTGCCAGCAGCTCAACCTCGGGGATTACCGGGGAGCTGTTTTTT. The variable domain in full, completed from reference TRBV5-4 and TRBJ2-2, reads ETGVTQSPTHLIKTRGQQVTLRCSSQSGHNTVSWYQQALGQGPQFIFQYYREEENGRGNFPPRFSGLQFPNYSSELNVNALELDDSALYLCASSSTSGITGELFFGEGSRLTVL.

V gene TRBV5-1 combines with J gene TRBJ2-5; 7 bases are a match to TRBD2. The ends lost 4 bases at V and 2 bases at J; junction bases unmatched: 8. Per germline, CDR1 SGHRS and CDR2 YFSETQ. The CDR3 extends over 15 amino acids. Here the CDR3 DNA reads TGCGCCAGCAGCGTGGGAGCGGGGCCGCAAGAGACCCAGTACTTC. Translating it yields CASSVGAGPQETQYF.

The chain carries TRBV5-1 and TRBJ2-7, with 8 bases lining up with TRBD1. J was trimmed by 4 bases and V by 7 bases; bases with no gene match: 10. Germline loops: CDR1 SGHRS, CDR2 YFSETQ. The CDR3 sequence is 14 residues long. The DNA of the CDR3 is TGCGCCAGCTACCCGGGACAGGATTGGTACGAGCAGTACTTC. Residues: CASYPGQDWYEQYF.

This sequence joins TRBV7-2 and TRBJ2-7; TRBD1 agrees at 7 bases. J was trimmed by 4 bases and V by 5 bases; bases with no gene match: 5. The germline V gene has CDR1 SGHTA and CDR2 FQGNSA. This CDR3 is built from 13 residues. As DNA, the CDR3 is TGTGCCAGCAGCCTATCGACAGGGTACGAGCAGTACTTC. Protein: CASSLSTGYEQYF. The entire variable domain, with the rest obtained from reference TRBV7-2 and TRBJ2-7, is as follows: GAGVSQSPSNKVTEKGKDVELRCDPISGHTALYWYRQSLGQGLEFLIYFQGNSAPDKSGLPSDRFSAERTGGSVSTLTIQRTQQEDSAVYLCASSLSTGYEQYFGPGTRLTVT.

This clone is a singleton in its sample. The chain has TRBV7-6 and TRBJ1-1; 9 bases map to TRBD1. Germline loops: CDR1 SGHVS, CDR2 FNYEAQ. The CDR3 has 13 residues. V shed 8 bases, J shed 1 base, and the junction held 2 bases outside the gene matches. In nucleotides, the CDR3 is TGTGCCAGCTCGGGACAGGGGAACACTGAAGCTTTCTTT. It encodes CASSGQGNTEAFF.

The rearrangement links TRBV7-2 to TRBJ2-5; tentatively, D is TRBD2 (8 bases). This CDR3 spans 14 amino acids. Looked up from germline, CDR1 is SGHTA and CDR2 is FQGNSA. With 7 bases removed from V and 5 bases from J, the gap between germline ends came to 17 bases. Here the CDR3 reads CASNRQGLGETQYF. CDR3 sequence (DNA): TGTGCCAGCAACCGACAGGGACTAGGGGAGACCCAGTACTTC.

The chain couples TRBV5-4 to TRBJ2-1; TRBD2 aligns across 10 bases. CDR3 length: 17 amino acids. Germline lookup yields CDR1 SGHNT and CDR2 YYREEE (reference sequence). The V gene end was trimmed by 0 bases and the J gene end by 8 bases; junction bases not matched to a gene: 11. The CDR3 nucleotides read TGTGCCAGCAGCTTGGAGGGGTGGTCTAGCGGGAGACATGAGCAGTTCTTC. Translated, it gives CASSLEGWSSGRHEQFF.

The V call is TRBV30, the J call TRBJ2-3; 9 bases map to TRBD2. Germline CDR1 reads GTSNPN; CDR2 reads SVGIG (reference sequence). The CDR3 totals 14 residues. J was trimmed by 1 base and V by 3 bases; bases with no gene match: 2. The CDR3 loop reads CAWRASGGTDTQYF. CDR3 DNA: TGTGCCTGGAGAGCTAGCGGGGGCACAGATACGCAGTATTTT.

This clone was found a few times. This rearrangement joins TRBV2 to TRBJ1-2, with 8 bases fitting TRBD1. Germline assignment: CDR1 SNHLY and CDR2 FYNNEI. The V gene end was trimmed by 4 bases and the J gene end by 4 bases; junction bases not matched to a gene: 5. CDR3 length equals 14 residues. The CDR3 sequence is CASSGPGGSYGYTF. CDR3 in DNA: TGTGCCAGCAGTGGGCCAGGGGGCAGCTATGGCTACACCTTC. The full variable domain, completed using reference TRBV2 and TRBJ1-2, is EPEVTQTPSHQVTQMGQEVILRCVPISNHLYFYWYRQILGQKVEFLVSFYNNEISEKSEIFDDQFSVERPDGSNFTLKIRSTKLEDSAMYFCASSGPGGSYGYTFGSGTRLTVV.

This clone is a singleton in its sample. The rearrangement joins TRBV25-1 to TRBJ1-1; no firm D call. The germline CDR1 and CDR2 sequences are MGHDK and SYGVNS. CDR3 length: 14 residues. V lost 8 bases and J 1 base, leaving 14 bases between the germline ends. The CDR3 protein is CASAGSPGNTEAFF. The CDR3 DNA is TGTGCCAGCGCCGGTTCCCCTGGGAACACTGAAGCTTTCTTT.

The J gene is TRBJ2-7, the V gene TRBV7-9; 7 bases fit TRBD1. CDR1 and CDR2 from the germline V gene are SEHNR and FQNEAQ (reference sequence). The CDR3 contains 12 residues. The junction had 6 bases not matched to a gene; V was cut back by 6 bases and J by 7 bases. In DNA form, the CDR3 reads TGTGCCAGCAGTTCACGACAGGGTGAGCAGTACTTC. Translated: CASSSRQGEQYF.

The chain joins TRBV5-1 to TRBJ2-5, with TRBD1 matching 12 bases. This CDR3 spans 16 amino acids. Trimming removed 1 base from V and 4 bases from J; junction bases left unmatched: 5. CDR1 and CDR2 (germline): SGHRS, YFSETQ. In DNA, the CDR3 is TGCGCCAGCAGCTTGTTGGGACAGGGGGCTGGAGAGACCCAGTACTTC. This translates into CASSLLGQGAGETQYF.

The CDR3 spells CASSEFGGKSSYEQYF. The CDR3 DNA reads TGTGCCAGCAGTGAATTTGGCGGTAAGAGCTCCTACGAGCAGTACTTC. This rearrangement joins TRBV25-1 to TRBJ2-7; the D is unclear. CDR3 length equals 16 residues. The V end lost 1 base, the J end lost 0 bases, and 13 bases lay between the germline ends. In germline, CDR1 is MGHDK, CDR2 SYGVNS.

The rearrangement joins TRBV6-5 to TRBJ1-2, with 8 bases identical to TRBD1. CDR1 is MNHEY and CDR2 is SVGAGI in the germline V gene. V lost 8 bases, J lost 2 bases, and 7 bases stayed unmatched. This CDR3 region has 14 residues. CDR3 region: CASGRDRKNYGYTF. DNA of the CDR3: TGTGCCAGCGGCCGGGACAGGAAAAACTATGGCTACACCTTC.

This chain links TRBV2 with TRBJ2-1; D call uncertain. Trimming left V 3 bases short and J 5 bases short, with 11 bases between. Germline assignment: CDR1 SNHLY and CDR2 FYNNEI. The CDR3 has 14 residues. The CDR3 nucleotides are TGTGCCAGCAGTGACTCCTTCTTTAACAATGAGCAGTTCTTC. This sequence encodes CASSDSFFNNEQFF.

The chain uses TRBV5-1 and TRBJ2-5; TRBD2 matches 9 bases. V was clipped by 0 bases and J by 11 bases; unmatched bases: 14. The CDR3 is 16 amino acids. Germline-derived CDR1 and CDR2 are SGHRS and YFSETQ. CDR3 sequence reads: CASSLVGSGGPLEQYF. DNA of the CDR3: TGCGCCAGCAGCTTGGTTGGTAGCGGGGGACCTTTGGAGCAGTACTTC.

The CDR3 DNA follows: TGTGCCAGCAGCTTCGGGACTAGCGGGGGCCAGAAAAACATTCAGTACTTC. Amino acid sequence: CASSFGTSGGQKNIQYF. The chain combines TRBV7-9 with TRBJ2-4; 14 nucleotides line up with TRBD2. Trimming took 3 bases from V and 4 from J; bases not matched to a gene: 5. The CDR3 covers 17 residues. Germline V lookup: CDR1 SEHNR, CDR2 FQNEAQ (reference sequence).

The genes are TRBV7-2 and TRBJ2-1; the match to TRBD2 covers 8 bases. J was trimmed by 10 bases and V by 5 bases; bases with no gene match: 13. CDR1 and CDR2 (germline): SGHTA, FQGNSA. The CDR3 runs 15 residues. CDR3 sequence reads: CASSRAGGGWGEQFF. CDR3 in DNA: TGTGCCAGCAGCCGGGCGGGGGGAGGTTGGGGGGAGCAGTTCTTC.

The CDR3 loop is CASCRARGSPLHF. CDR3 bases: TGTGCCAGCTGCCGCGCGCGGGGTTCACCCCTCCACTTT. The rearrangement uses TRBV6-4 and TRBJ1-6, with D hard to call. This CDR3 has 13 amino acids. Trimming cost V 8 bases and J 9 bases, with 14 bases left between them. Per germline, CDR1 MRHNA and CDR2 SNTAGT.

V and J are TRBV27 and TRBJ2-2, with D perhaps TRBD2 (5 bases). The V gene's germline CDR1 is MNHEY and CDR2 SMNVEV (reference sequence). The CDR3 has 16 amino acids. V was trimmed by 3 bases and J by 0 bases, leaving 11 bases between them. DNA for the CDR3: TGTGCCAGCAGTTTCGGGATGTATCCGAACACCGGGGAGCTGTTTTTT. Residues: CASSFGMYPNTGELFF.

This clone has just a few counts. The CDR3 nucleotides are TGTGCCTGGAAAAGTGCGGGGTATGAGCAGTTCTTC. This sequence encodes CAWKSAGYEQFF. The V gene is TRBV30, the J gene TRBJ2-1; possible D gene TRBD2, 6 bases. Trimming removed 4 bases from V and 8 bases from J, with 12 bases in between. Germline V gives CDR1 GTSNPN, CDR2 SVGIG (reference sequence). CDR3 size: 12 residues.